This TCR beta chain appears in the sequencing data of a study of blood T cell repertoires in COVID-19. Study details: T cells, B-cell-depleted T cells, or PBMCs supplied cDNA or gDNA.

Per germline, CDR1 SQVTM and CDR2 ANQGSEA. This CDR3 comprises 15 residues. V was pared by 5 bases and J by 5 bases, with 21 bases between. TCRdb keeps only in-frame clones here, not all; method: immunoSEQ multiplex PCR. The sample lists about 190,000 clones, around nine tenths seen once, with about 7% in the top ten. The sequenced material came from peripheral blood. The TCR sequence derives from a man aged 35 to 55 with acute or convalescent COVID-19. The rearrangement uses TRBV29-1 and TRBJ2-5; D is possibly TRBD1 (6 bases). CDR3 residues: CSVKPGHIAGETQYF. DNA of the CDR3: TGCAGCGTTAAGCCGGGACACATAGCAGGGGAGACCCAGTACTTC. Looking up the rest from reference TRBV29-1 and TRBJ2-5 gives the full variable domain: SAVISQKPSRDICQRGTSLTIQCQVDSQVTMMFWYRQQPGQSLTLIATANQGSEATYESGFVIDKFPISRPNLTFSTLTVSNMSPEDSSIYLCSVKPGHIAGETQYFGPGTRLLVL.